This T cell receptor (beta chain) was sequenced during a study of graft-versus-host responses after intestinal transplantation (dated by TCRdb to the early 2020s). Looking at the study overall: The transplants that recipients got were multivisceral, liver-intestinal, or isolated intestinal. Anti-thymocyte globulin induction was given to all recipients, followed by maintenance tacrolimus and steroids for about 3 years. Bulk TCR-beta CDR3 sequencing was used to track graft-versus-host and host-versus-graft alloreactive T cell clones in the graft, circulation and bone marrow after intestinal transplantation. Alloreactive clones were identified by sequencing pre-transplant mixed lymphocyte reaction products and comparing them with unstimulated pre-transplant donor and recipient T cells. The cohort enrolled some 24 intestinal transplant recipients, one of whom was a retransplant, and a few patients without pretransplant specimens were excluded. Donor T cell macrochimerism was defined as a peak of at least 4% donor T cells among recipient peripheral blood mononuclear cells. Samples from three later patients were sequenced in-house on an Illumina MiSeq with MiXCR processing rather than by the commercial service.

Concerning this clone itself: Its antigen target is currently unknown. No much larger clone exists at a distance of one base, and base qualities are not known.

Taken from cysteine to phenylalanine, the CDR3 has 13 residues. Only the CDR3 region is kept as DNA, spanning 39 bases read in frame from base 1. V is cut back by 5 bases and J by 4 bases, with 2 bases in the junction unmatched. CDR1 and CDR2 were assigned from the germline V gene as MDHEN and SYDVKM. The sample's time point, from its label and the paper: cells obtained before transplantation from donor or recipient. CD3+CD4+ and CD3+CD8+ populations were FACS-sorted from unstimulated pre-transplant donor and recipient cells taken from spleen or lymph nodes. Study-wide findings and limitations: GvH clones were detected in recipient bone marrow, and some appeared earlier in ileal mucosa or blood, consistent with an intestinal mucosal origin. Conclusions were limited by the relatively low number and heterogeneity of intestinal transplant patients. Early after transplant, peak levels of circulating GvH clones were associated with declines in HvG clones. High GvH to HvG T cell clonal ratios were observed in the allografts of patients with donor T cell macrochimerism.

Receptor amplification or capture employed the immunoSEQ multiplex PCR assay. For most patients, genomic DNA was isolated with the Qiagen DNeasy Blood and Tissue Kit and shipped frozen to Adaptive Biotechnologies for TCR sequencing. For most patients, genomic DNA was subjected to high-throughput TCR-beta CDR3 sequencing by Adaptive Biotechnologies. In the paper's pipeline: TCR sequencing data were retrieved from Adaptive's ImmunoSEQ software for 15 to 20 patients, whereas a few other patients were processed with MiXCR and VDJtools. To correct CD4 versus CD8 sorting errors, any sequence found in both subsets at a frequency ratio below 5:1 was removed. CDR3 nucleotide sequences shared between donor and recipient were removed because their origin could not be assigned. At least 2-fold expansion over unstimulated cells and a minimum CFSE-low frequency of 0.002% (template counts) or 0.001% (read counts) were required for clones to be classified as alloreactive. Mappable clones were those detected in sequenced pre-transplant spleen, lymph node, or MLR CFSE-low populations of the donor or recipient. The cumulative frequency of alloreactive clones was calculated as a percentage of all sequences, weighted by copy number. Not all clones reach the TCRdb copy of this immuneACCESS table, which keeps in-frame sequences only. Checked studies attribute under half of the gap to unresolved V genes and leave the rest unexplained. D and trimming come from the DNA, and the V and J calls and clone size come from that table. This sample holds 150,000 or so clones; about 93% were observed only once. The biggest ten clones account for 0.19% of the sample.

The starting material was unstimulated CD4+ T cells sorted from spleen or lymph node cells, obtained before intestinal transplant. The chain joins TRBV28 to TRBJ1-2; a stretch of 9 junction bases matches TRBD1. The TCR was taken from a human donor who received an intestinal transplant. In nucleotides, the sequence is TGTGCCAGCAGTAAGACAGGGGGCTATGGCTACACCTTC. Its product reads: CASSKTGGYGYTF.